Below are 5 T cell receptor beta chains sequenced from a single sample in a study of T cells in Graves' hyperthyroidism and ophthalmopathy. The TCR beta CDR3 regions underwent amplification using RNA transcripts as the source. The HTBI set primed first-round TCR CDR3 RT-PCR. MiXCR was run by TCRdb on the multiplex PCR reads, yielding one entry per CDR3 protein. The repertoire holds 90,000 to 120,000 distinct CDR3 sequences, with about 17% as singletons. Sequenced input: blood. The origin of the receptors is a woman in her forties or fifties with Graves' hyperthyroidism.

This clonotype was seen ten or more times. V and J are TRBV30 and TRBJ2-3, with D perhaps TRBD2 (6 bases). CDR1 is GTSNPN and CDR2 is SVGIG in the germline V gene (reference sequence). Trimming took off 4 bases at V and 5 bases at J, with 19 bases between the two ends. The CDR3 contains 15 residues. CDR3 nucleotides: TGTGCCTGGAAAAAGACGGGACTTCTACAAGATACGCAGTATTTT. It yields the protein CAWKKTGLLQDTQYF.

This clonotype was observed many times. The DNA for the CDR3 is TGTGCCAGCAGTTCACAGGGAATGAACACTGAAGCTTTCTTT. Protein: CASSSQGMNTEAFF. This chain uses TRBV6-1 with TRBJ1-1; a weak D match, TRBD1 (6 bases). The germline CDR1 and CDR2 sequences are MNHNS and SASEGT. This CDR3 spans 14 amino acids. Trimming cost V 5 bases and J 0 bases, with 10 bases left between them.

This clonotype came up many times. The chain recombines TRBV2 with TRBJ2-4, with TRBD1 matching 8 bases. The V gene end was trimmed by 5 bases and the J gene end by 2 bases; junction bases not matched to a gene: 8. Germline assignment: CDR1 SNHLY and CDR2 FYNNEI. CDR3 length: 16 residues. In DNA form, the CDR3 reads TGTGCCAGCAGTTTCAGCAGGGGGCTAACCAAAAACATTCAGTACTTC. Its protein product is CASSFSRGLTKNIQYF.

The rearrangement joins TRBV29-1 to TRBJ2-5; a weak D match, TRBD2 (5 bases). CDR1 and CDR2 from the germline V gene are SQVTM and ANQGSEA. The CDR3 runs to 13 residues. Trimming took off 7 bases at V and 2 bases at J, with 14 bases between the two ends. The CDR3 DNA follows: TGCAGCGCCCCGAAGGGAGAACAAGAGACCCAGTACTTC. Its protein is CSAPKGEQETQYF.

There are many counts of this clonotype. The V call is TRBV12-3 or TRBV12-4, the J call TRBJ1-5; 8 nucleotides match TRBD1. Germline trimming cut 6 bases from V and 12 bases from J; bases unmatched to any gene: 16. The CDR3 has 15 amino acids. CDR3 sequence reads: CASRGTGWDKNDQHF. CDR3 nucleotide sequence: TGTGCCAGCAGAGGGACAGGATGGGATAAAAACGACCAGCATTTT.